This T cell receptor beta chain was sequenced in a study of blood T cell repertoires in COVID-19. Study-level background: Acute and convalescent COVID-19 specimens originated in the United States, Italy and Spain. In each case, the material was cDNA or gDNA derived from T cells, B-cell-depleted T cells, or PBMCs.

Per the original methods: Reference gene primer amplification gave estimated nucleated cell counts. The data were produced by immunoSEQ multiplex PCR, yet TCRdb's version contains in-frame clones alone and is incomplete. For V, J and clone size, that table is used; D and trimming come from the DNA. The sample consists of under 200,000 clones, 83% of them appearing once. CDR3 length: 13 residues. Germline CDR1 is MNHNS and CDR2 is SASEGT. The V end lost 3 bases, the J end lost 8 bases, and 10 bases lay between the germline ends. The sequence came from a human donor in a cohort sampled during active COVID-19. The gene calls are TRBV6-1 and TRBJ1-4; a possible D gene is TRBD1 (6 bases). Specimen: peripheral blood. CDR3 residues: CASSEVQGEKLFF. The CDR3 DNA is TGTGCCAGCAGTGAGGTCCAGGGGGAAAAACTGTTTTTT.